Each of the 8 T cell receptor beta chains below was sequenced from the same sample in a study of cytomegalovirus exposure and HLA in healthy donors. Researchers ran the PCR with 60 Vbeta and 13 Jbeta primers. The assay was immunoSEQ multiplex PCR, and TCRdb's table has in-frame clones only and misses some. The data show fewer than 200,000 clones, with about 80% seen just once and under 2.5% held by the top ten. The specimen was PBMCs. The receptors were gathered from a man aged 40-55 years in good health and CMV-seronegative.

J is TRBJ2-1 and V is TRBV2, with 8 bases fitting TRBD1. V lost 6 bases, J lost 3 bases, and 4 bases stayed unmatched. This CDR3 spans 14 amino acids. Germline V CDR1 and CDR2: SNHLY, FYNNEI. The CDR3 DNA reads TGTGCCAGCAGCGGGGACAGGATCTACAATGAGCAGTTCTTC. It yields the protein CASSGDRIYNEQFF. Filled out from reference TRBV2 and TRBJ2-1, the complete variable domain reads EPEVTQTPSHQVTQMGQEVILRCVPISNHLYFYWYRQILGQKVEFLVSFYNNEISEKSEIFDDQFSVERPDGSNFTLKIRSTKLEDSAMYFCASSGDRIYNEQFFGPGTRLTVL.

CDR3 in amino acids: CASRLGLAKQETQYF. As DNA, the CDR3 is TGTGCCAGCAGATTGGGACTAGCGAAACAAGAGACCCAGTACTTC. The chain recombines TRBV2 with TRBJ2-5, with 10 bases that match TRBD2. The V gene's germline CDR1 is SNHLY and CDR2 FYNNEI. J lost 2 bases, V lost 6 bases, and 6 bases had no gene match. The CDR3 consists of 15 residues. Full variable domain (missing parts from reference TRBV2 and TRBJ2-5): EPEVTQTPSHQVTQMGQEVILRCVPISNHLYFYWYRQILGQKVEFLVSFYNNEISEKSEIFDDQFSVERPDGSNFTLKIRSTKLEDSAMYFCASRLGLAKQETQYFGPGTRLLVL.

For this clone: This sample includes further DNA sequences coding for the same CDR3. The rearrangement joins TRBV7-2 to TRBJ2-5; maybe TRBD2 (6 bases). Trimming stripped 0 bases from V and 5 bases from J, with 10 bases between. CDR1 is SGHTA and CDR2 is FQGNSA in the germline V gene. The CDR3 sequence is 14 residues long. The CDR3, as DNA: TGTGCCAGCAGCTTAGCGGGAGGTCGGGAGACCCAGTACTTC. Translating it yields CASSLAGGRETQYF.

The gene calls are TRBV13 and TRBJ2-1, with TRBD1 matching 7 bases. The CDR3 spans 14 residues. The germline V gene has CDR1 PRHDT and CDR2 FYEKMQ (reference sequence). V shed 4 bases and J 5 bases; nucleotides not matched to a gene: 5. DNA for the CDR3: TGTGCCAGCAGCTGGGGACAGCTCAACAATGAGCAGTTCTTC. Translating it yields CASSWGQLNNEQFF.

This clone has more than one count but fewer than ten. The rearrangement joins TRBV11-3 to TRBJ2-3; tentative D call: TRBD2 (6 bases). Between the trimmed V and J ends, which lost 1 base and 3 bases, there was a span of 11 bases. Germline V gene data show CDR1 as SGHNT and CDR2 as YENEEA. The CDR3 totals 15 residues. CDR3 sequence reads: CASSLGGLATDTQYF. CDR3 nucleotide sequence: TGTGCCAGCAGCTTAGGGGGTCTAGCGACAGATACGCAGTATTTT.

The rearrangement links TRBV18 to TRBJ2-7, with D perhaps TRBD1 (6 bases). CDR3 length: 13 residues. Germline values: CDR1 KGHSH, CDR2 LQKENI. Trimming pared 5 bases from V and 3 bases from J, leaving 11 bases between. The CDR3 sequence: CASSYRQDYEQYF. CDR3 in DNA: TGTGCCAGCTCATATCGACAGGACTACGAGCAGTACTTC.

DNA of the CDR3: TGTGCCAGCAGTTTAACGGGGGATGAGCAGTTCTTC. Its protein product is CASSLTGDEQFF. This sequence joins TRBV28 and TRBJ2-1; weak D call: TRBD2 (6 bases). The CDR3 spans 12 residues. V was cut by 2 bases and J by 8 bases, with 7 bases left in between. The V gene's germline CDR1 is MDHEN and CDR2 SYDVKM.

The V call is TRBV28, the J call TRBJ2-7; 12 bases match TRBD2. Germline V gives CDR1 MDHEN, CDR2 SYDVKM. V trimming: 5 bases; J trimming: 7 bases; junction bases outside the gene matches: 9. The CDR3 is 15 residues long. The DNA for the CDR3 is TGTGCCAGCAGTACCAGGACTAGCGGGGTCCAGGAGCAGTACTTC. The encoded protein is CASSTRTSGVQEQYF.